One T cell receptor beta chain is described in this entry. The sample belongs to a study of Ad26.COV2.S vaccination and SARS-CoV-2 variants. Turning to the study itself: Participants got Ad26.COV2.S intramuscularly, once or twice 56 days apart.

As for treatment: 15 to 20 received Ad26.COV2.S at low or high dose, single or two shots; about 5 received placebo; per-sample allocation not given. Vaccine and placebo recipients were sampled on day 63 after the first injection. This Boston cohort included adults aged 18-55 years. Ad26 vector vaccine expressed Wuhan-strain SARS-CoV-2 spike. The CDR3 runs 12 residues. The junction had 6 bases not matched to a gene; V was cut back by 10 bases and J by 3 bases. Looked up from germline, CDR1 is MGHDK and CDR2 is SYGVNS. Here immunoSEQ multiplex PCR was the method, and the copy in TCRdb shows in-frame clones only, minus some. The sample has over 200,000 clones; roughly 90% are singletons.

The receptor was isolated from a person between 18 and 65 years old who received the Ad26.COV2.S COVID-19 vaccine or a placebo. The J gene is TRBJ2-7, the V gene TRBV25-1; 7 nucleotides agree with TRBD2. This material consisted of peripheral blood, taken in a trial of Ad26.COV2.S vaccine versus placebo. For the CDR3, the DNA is TGTGCCACCGGGCTAGCGGTCTACGAGCAGTACTTC. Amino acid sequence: CATGLAVYEQYF.